The T cell receptor (beta chain) described here comes from a study of blood T cells in healthy people across ages. General study findings and limits: Roughly linear declines in TCR beta diversity per million T cells occurred with age.

Together with a sample-barcoded 5' primer, a J-beta primer mix was included in a second PCR lasting about 6 to 11 cycles. Via MiXCR, TCRdb re-called the 5' RACE reads, giving one row per CDR3 protein. Of hundreds of thousands of distinct CDR3 sequences in the sample, over 40% were seen once. A word on this clonotype: Antigen: not known.

The germline V gene has CDR1 SGHTA and CDR2 FQGNSA. The CDR3 is 14 amino acids. V was shortened by 5 bases and J by 1 base, with 11 bases between the two germline ends. The TCR originated in an elderly man in good health. The chain joins TRBV7-2 to TRBJ2-5; TRBD2 is a possible D gene (6 bases). Sequencing input: blood. The CDR3 spells CASSRERVQETQYF. In nucleotides, the CDR3 is TGTGCCAGCAGCCGGGAGCGGGTCCAAGAGACCCAGTACTTC. Full variable domain (rest looked up from reference TRBV7-2 and TRBJ2-5): GAGVSQSPSNKVTEKGKDVELRCDPISGHTALYWYRQSLGQGLEFLIYFQGNSAPDKSGLPSDRFSAERTGGSVSTLTIQRTQQEDSAVYLCASSRERVQETQYFGPGTRLLVL.